The source of this T cell receptor beta chain is a study of blood T cells in healthy people across ages. The CDR3 consists of 13 residues. Sample-barcoded 5' priming and a J-beta primer mix drove a second PCR of about 7 to 12 cycles. Via MiXCR, TCRdb re-called the 5' RACE reads, giving one row per CDR3 protein. The table has some 760,000 distinct CDR3 sequences, 20% to 25% seen once. These same records also appear under a second study, on T cells of mothers and their children.

The V call is TRBV12-3 or TRBV12-4, the J call TRBJ1-4; D remains ambiguous. What was sequenced was blood. The source of this sequence is a boy aged 5-17 years in good health. DNA of the CDR3: TGTGCGTCAGCCCCCACCCCTAATGAAAAACTGTTTTTT. Its protein is CASAPTPNEKLFF.